The sample holds one count of the clone carrying this T cell receptor (beta chain). The target antigen is unknown. The V gene end was trimmed by 4 bases and the J gene end by 6 bases; junction bases not matched to a gene: 16. The CDR3 has 17 amino acids. CDR1 and CDR2 (germline): SGHNT, YYREEE (reference sequence). TCRdb recomputed calls from the 5' RACE reads with MiXCR, one row per CDR3 protein. The sample lists about 500,000 distinct CDR3 sequences, around 17% seen once, with about 18% in the top ten. This sample stems from a study of T cells after yellow fever vaccination. General study findings and limits: After the booster, about 95% of CD4 and approximately 90% of CD8 primary-response clones were re-detected.

The chain couples TRBV5-4 to TRBJ2-1; 7 nucleotides match TRBD2. This clonotype originated in a man aged 18 to 30 who received the YFV17D yellow fever vaccine. Sequencing was performed on PBMCs, taken around 5 days after the first yellow fever vaccination. The CDR3: CASSPLPGETSINEQFF. For the CDR3, the DNA is TGTGCCAGCAGCCCCCTACCTGGGGAGACTAGCATCAATGAGCAGTTCTTC.